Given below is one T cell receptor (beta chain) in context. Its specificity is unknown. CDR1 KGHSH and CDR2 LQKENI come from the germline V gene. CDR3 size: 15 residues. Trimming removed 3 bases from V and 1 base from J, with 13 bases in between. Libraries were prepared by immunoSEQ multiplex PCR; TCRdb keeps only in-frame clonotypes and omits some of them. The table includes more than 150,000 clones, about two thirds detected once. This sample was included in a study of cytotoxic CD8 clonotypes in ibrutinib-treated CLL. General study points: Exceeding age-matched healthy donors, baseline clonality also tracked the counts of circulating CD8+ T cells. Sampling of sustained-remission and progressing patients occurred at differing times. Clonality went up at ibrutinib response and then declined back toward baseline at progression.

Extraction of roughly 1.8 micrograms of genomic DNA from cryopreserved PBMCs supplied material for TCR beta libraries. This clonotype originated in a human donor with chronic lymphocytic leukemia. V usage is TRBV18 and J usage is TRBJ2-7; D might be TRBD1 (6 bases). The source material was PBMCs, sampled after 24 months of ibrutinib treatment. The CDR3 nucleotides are TGTGCCAGCTCACCTGGGGCCAGGGGATCCTACGAGCAGTACTTC. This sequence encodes CASSPGARGSYEQYF.